These 7 T cell receptor beta chains were sequenced from one sample in a study of shared clonotypes between healthy human individuals. The protocol was immunoSEQ multiplex PCR, while the TCRdb copy is restricted to in-frame clones and leaves out a portion. Here the sample spans about 2 million clones, 95% being singletons. Sequenced sample: naive CD4+ T cells sorted from blood. As to subset: CD45RA+ positively selected. The receptors stem from a man aged 18 to 30 in good health.

The gene calls are TRBV6-1 and TRBJ2-7; 10 bases align to TRBD1. This CDR3 region has 14 residues. Germline CDR1 is MNHNS and CDR2 is SASEGT. Trimming removed 6 bases from V and 4 bases from J; junction bases left unmatched: 6. CDR3 in amino acids: CASSTGTGVYEQYF. DNA of the CDR3: TGTGCCAGCAGCACCGGGACAGGGGTTTACGAGCAGTACTTC.

This chain links TRBV19 with TRBJ1-1; 7 bases agree with TRBD1. Germline lookup yields CDR1 LNHDA and CDR2 SQIVND (reference sequence). The junction had 8 bases not matched to a gene; V was cut back by 4 bases and J by 6 bases. The CDR3 extends over 14 amino acids. This CDR3 is CASSTRQGRAEAFF. The CDR3 DNA is TGTGCCAGTAGTACCCGACAGGGAAGGGCTGAAGCTTTCTTT.

Points on this clone: A much more abundant neighbour one base away suggests this may be a read error. The same CDR3 arises from other DNA sequences in this sample as well. V and J are TRBV5-1 and TRBJ2-7; TRBD2 might be the D (6 bases). In germline, CDR1 is SGHRS, CDR2 YFSETQ. The V gene lost 0 bases and the J gene lost 2 bases, with 15 bases spanning the gap. The CDR3 is made up of 16 amino acids. For the CDR3, the DNA is TGCGCCAGCAGCTTGGAGGGGCGGGACCCTCCCTACGAGCAGTACTTC. As protein: CASSLEGRDPPYEQYF.

Here the CDR3 reads CASSPPAGTGSGNTIYF. CDR3 in DNA: TGTGCCAGCAGTCCCCCAGCTGGGACAGGGTCAGGAAACACCATATATTTT. The chain links TRBV28 to TRBJ1-3; TRBD1 aligns across 9 bases. From germline, CDR1 is MDHEN and CDR2 SYDVKM. The CDR3 loop spans 17 amino acids. After removal of 5 bases from V and 4 bases from J, the junction contained 12 bases not matched to a gene.

The chain combines TRBV7-9 with TRBJ1-1; D is ambiguous. Germline V gene lookup returns CDR1 SEHNR and CDR2 FQNEAQ (reference sequence). Trimming removed 2 bases at V and 7 bases at J, with 5 bases between. This CDR3 region has 11 residues. The CDR3 is CASSLSDEAFF. For the CDR3, the DNA is TGTGCCAGCAGCTTATCGGATGAAGCTTTCTTT.

Worth noting for this clone: The same CDR3 arises from other DNA sequences in this sample as well. The genes are TRBV18 and TRBJ2-1; D is unclear. Germline lookup yields CDR1 KGHSH and CDR2 LQKENI. The CDR3 is made up of 13 amino acids. Trimming took off 2 bases at V and 5 bases at J, with 7 bases between the two ends. The CDR3, as DNA: TGTGCCAGCTCACCAGGGCAGGACAATGAGCAGTTCTTC. This codes for CASSPGQDNEQFF.

A note on this clone: Lacking the conserved final phenylalanine or tryptophan, this CDR3 likely reflects a read error. The DNA is omitted, as the CDR3 cannot be located on it reliably, and the CDR3 follows TCRdb's listing. The V gene is TRBV30, the J gene TRBJ2-7; the table calls TRBD1, which could not be checked here. Termini included, the CDR3 measures 11 amino acids. The germline V gene encodes CDR1 GTSNPN and CDR2 SVGIG (reference sequence). This chain's CDR3 is CAWSAGTGFFY.